Below, 17 T cell receptor beta chains from the same sample are listed, as sequenced in a study of metastatic and nonmetastatic thyroid tumors. All patients were untreated before thyroid surgery. Via MiXCR, TCRdb re-called the PCR reads. The sample yields more than 40,000 clones, about 4% seen once. The specimen was blood. The receptors come from a female donor with papillary thyroid cancer or a benign thyroid nodule (not recorded which). Some clones in this sample may be carry-over from other donors' samples.

This clone was seen ten or more times. The chain uses TRBV25-1 and TRBJ2-7; D not resolved. The CDR3 is 11 amino acids. V was cut by 5 bases and J by 0 bases, with 2 bases left in between. From germline, CDR1 is MGHDK and CDR2 SYGVNS. The CDR3 DNA is TGTGCCAGCAGTCACTCCTACGAGCAGTACTTC. Protein: CASSHSYEQYF.

This clone has only a few counts. A read error may produce the germline difference seen at one junction end. The chain uses TRBV16 and TRBJ1-2; D is uncertain. The CDR3 extends over 15 amino acids. CDR1 is KGHSY and CDR2 is FQNENV in the germline V gene. The CDR3 loop is CVSIQSHGTNYGYTF. CDR3 sequence (DNA): TGTGTCAGCATCCAATCCCATGGGACTAACTATGGCTACACCTTC.

The sample holds a few counts of this clone. This chain links TRBV5-1 with TRBJ2-7; 9 bases are shared with TRBD2. The trim removed 0 bases at V and 11 bases at J, leaving 9 bases unmatched. The CDR3 has 14 residues. Germline assignment: CDR1 SGHRS and CDR2 YFSETQ. CDR3 residues: CASSLDVAGEEKYF. Here the CDR3 DNA reads TGCGCCAGCAGCTTGGATGTAGCGGGAGAAGAGAAGTACTTC. Full variable domain (missing parts from reference TRBV5-1 and TRBJ2-7): KAGVTQTPRYLIKTRGQQVTLSCSPISGHRSVSWYQQTPGQGLQFLFEYFSETQRNKGNFPGRFSGRQFSNSRSEMNVSTLELGDSALYLCASSLDVAGEEKYFGPGTRLTVT.

This clone was picked up many times. This sequence joins TRBV27 and TRBJ1-1; 7 positions agree with TRBD1. Germline V gene lookup returns CDR1 MNHEY and CDR2 SMNVEV (reference sequence). The CDR3 loop spans 17 amino acids. V lost 3 bases, J lost 3 bases, and 13 bases stayed unmatched. CDR3 DNA sequence: TGTGCCAGCAGTTTTTCACAGGGGAAAGGGGGGGACACTGAAGCTTTCTTT. Translated: CASSFSQGKGGDTEAFF.

This clone was detected a few times. This chain joins TRBV2 and TRBJ2-1; 9 nucleotides match TRBD2. Germline CDR1 reads SNHLY; CDR2 reads FYNNEI. This CDR3 is built from 14 residues. The V gene end was trimmed by 5 bases and the J gene end by 3 bases; junction bases not matched to a gene: 2. The CDR3: CASSTTSGYNEQFF. CDR3 sequence (DNA): TGTGCCAGCAGTACGACTAGCGGCTACAATGAGCAGTTCTTC.

This clone was observed many times. The V call is TRBV2, the J call TRBJ2-2; TRBD1 matches 9 bases. This CDR3 has 14 amino acids. Germline CDR1 and CDR2: SNHLY and FYNNEI. With V trimmed by 6 bases and J by 5 bases, 4 bases remained unmatched. This chain's CDR3 is CASRDRGITGELFF. For the CDR3, the DNA is TGTGCCAGCAGAGACAGGGGGATTACCGGGGAGCTGTTTTTT. The whole variable domain, filled in from reference TRBV2 and TRBJ2-2, reads EPEVTQTPSHQVTQMGQEVILRCVPISNHLYFYWYRQILGQKVEFLVSFYNNEISEKSEIFDDQFSVERPDGSNFTLKIRSTKLEDSAMYFCASRDRGITGELFFGEGSRLTVL.

This clone was counted only a few times. The CDR3 is CASSQGSDSRSMGETQYF. In DNA, the CDR3 is TGCGCCAGCAGCCAAGGATCCGATAGCAGGAGCATGGGGGAGACCCAGTACTTC. The chain uses TRBV4-1 and TRBJ2-5; no clear D gene. The V gene's germline CDR1 is MGHRA and CDR2 YSYEKL. With 1 base removed from V and 5 bases from J, the gap between germline ends came to 23 bases. This CDR3 region has 18 residues.

There are many counts of this clone. The chain joins TRBV7-8 to TRBJ1-1, with 7 bases that match TRBD1. CDR1 and CDR2 from the germline V gene are SGHVS and FQNEAQ. The trim removed 4 bases at V and 0 bases at J, leaving 5 bases unmatched. The length of the CDR3 is 15 residues. DNA for the CDR3: TGTGCCAGCAGCTCGTCCGGGACAGTGAACACTGAAGCTTTCTTT. Translating it yields CASSSSGTVNTEAFF.

A few counts support this clone. The rearrangement joins TRBV6-4 to TRBJ2-1, with TRBD2 identical over 11 bases. Losses at the gene ends were 4 bases for V and 6 bases for J; bases not matched to a gene: 5. The length of the CDR3 is 15 residues. The germline gives CDR1 MRHNA, CDR2 SNTAGT. CDR3 loop: CASSALAGDVNEQFF. The CDR3 DNA reads as TGTGCCAGCAGTGCACTAGCGGGAGACGTCAATGAGCAGTTCTTC.

This clone has ten or more counts. V is TRBV7-9 and J is TRBJ2-5; D perhaps matches TRBD2 (5 bases). Between the trimmed V and J ends, which lost 2 bases and 2 bases, there was a span of 15 bases. This CDR3 region has 16 residues. The germline V gene encodes CDR1 SEHNR and CDR2 FQNEAQ (reference sequence). The CDR3 spells CASSLYPGPGQETQYF. The CDR3 coding sequence is TGTGCCAGCAGCTTATACCCCGGACCGGGGCAAGAGACCCAGTACTTC. The whole variable domain, filled in from reference TRBV7-9 and TRBJ2-5, reads DTGVSQNPRHKITKRGQNVTFRCDPISEHNRLYWYRQTLGQGPEFLTYFQNEAQLEKSRLLSDRFSAERPKGSFSTLEIQRTEQGDSAMYLCASSLYPGPGQETQYFGPGTRLLVL.

On this clone: With a much larger clone just one base away, this may be a read error. The V gene is TRBV3-1, the J gene TRBJ2-4; 8 positions match TRBD1. Germline CDR1 is LGHDT and CDR2 is YNNKEL (reference sequence). The CDR3 covers 15 residues. The CDR3 sequence is CANSQATGVTNIQYF. CDR3 in DNA: TGTGCCAACAGCCAAGCGACAGGGGTCACAAACATTCAGTACTTC.

This clone was seen a few times. The CDR3 DNA follows: TGTGCCAGCAGCTTTTGGAGCAGGGGGCTTTGGACCCAGTACTTC. This codes for CASSFWSRGLWTQYF. This chain connects TRBV9 to TRBJ2-5, with 8 bases lining up with TRBD1. J was trimmed by 7 bases and V by 4 bases; bases with no gene match: 12. The CDR3 is made up of 15 amino acids. Germline V gene lookup returns CDR1 SGDLS and CDR2 YYNGEE.

This clone has more than one count but fewer than ten. One junction end disagrees with the germline gene, perhaps due to a read error. The chain employs TRBV6-5 and TRBJ1-1, with 9 bases that match TRBD1. Per the germline V gene, CDR1 is MNHEY and CDR2 is SVGAGI. The CDR3 is 15 residues long. CDR3 region: CASSSWTGVKTEAFF. The CDR3 nucleotides are TGTGCCAGCAGTTCTTGGACAGGGGTGAAAACTGAAGCTTTCTTT.

This clone occurred many times. The chain carries TRBV20-1 and TRBJ1-2, with D maybe TRBD1 (6 bases). The CDR3 covers 15 residues. Germline V lookup: CDR1 DFQATT, CDR2 SNEGSKA (reference sequence). The germline V and J ends were trimmed by 0 bases and 4 bases, with 15 bases remaining between them. The chain's CDR3 is CSARDHGGRPYGYTF. CDR3 sequence (DNA): TGCAGTGCTAGAGATCATGGGGGGCGCCCCTATGGCTACACCTTC.

This clone was found a few times. V is TRBV6-1 and J is TRBJ1-6, with 7 bases lining up with TRBD1. The junction had 8 bases not matched to a gene; V was cut back by 6 bases and J by 9 bases. The CDR3 covers 14 residues. Germline V gene data show CDR1 as MNHNS and CDR2 as SASEGT. The CDR3 nucleotides read TGTGCCAGCAGCATAACAGGGGAAGGTTCACCCCTCCACTTT. Translated: CASSITGEGSPLHF.

This clone turned up a few times. V gene TRBV6-5 combines with J gene TRBJ1-1; D remains ambiguous. V was shortened by 4 bases and J by 4 bases, with 7 bases between the two germline ends. The CDR3 extends over 12 amino acids. Germline values: CDR1 MNHEY, CDR2 SVGAGI. DNA for the CDR3: TGTGCCAGCAGTTCCCCGGGCACTGAAGCTTTCTTT. Its protein product is CASSSPGTEAFF.

This clone was observed many times. V is TRBV7-8 and J is TRBJ2-1; 12 bases are shared with TRBD2. The CDR3 loop spans 17 amino acids. Trimming took 3 bases from V and 0 from J; bases not matched to a gene: 3. Germline CDR1 is SGHVS and CDR2 is FQNEAQ. CDR3 DNA sequence: TGTGCCAGCAGCTTCGGACTAGCGGGATACTCCTACAATGAGCAGTTCTTC. Encoded protein: CASSFGLAGYSYNEQFF.